The subject of this entry is one T cell receptor beta chain. Sequencing of TCR beta covered CD8+ and CD4+ T cells obtained from blood. The multiple sclerosis control group comprised treatment-naive patients with stable or active relapsing-remitting disease. The germline V and J ends were trimmed by 6 bases and 0 bases, with 8 bases remaining between them. This CDR3 has 12 residues. Per the germline V gene, CDR1 is DFQATT and CDR2 is SNEGSKA (reference sequence). The data were taken from a study of CD8 T cells in Susac syndrome. RNA amounts of roughly 0.45 to 1 ug underwent reverse transcription with random hexamers. immunoSEQ multiplex PCR amplified TCR beta CDR3 across 54 Vbeta, 13 Jbeta. TCRdb itself ran the immunoSEQ multiplex PCR reads through MiXCR, one entry per CDR3 protein. The data contain 140,000 or so distinct CDR3 sequences, 85% to 95% of them seen just once; the ten biggest clones take up around 0.12%.

This receptor was identified in a human donor with multiple sclerosis. The genes are TRBV20-1 and TRBJ1-2; no definite D call. The sequencing input was CD4+ T cells from PBMCs. CDR3 region: CSAPAPNYGYTF. The CDR3 region has the DNA TGCAGTGCCCCGGCCCCTAACTATGGCTACACCTTC.